This T cell receptor beta chain is from a study of blood T cell repertoires in COVID-19. Across the study: The samples span acute and convalescent COVID-19 from the United States, Italy and Spain.

Original processing methods: Reference gene primer amplification yielded estimated nucleated cell counts. Sequenced by immunoSEQ multiplex PCR; TCRdb stores in-frame clones only, minus some. The V and J calls and clone size come from that table; D and trimming were worked out from the DNA. The sample shows around 120,000 clones, 55% to 75% of them seen only once. V gave up 4 bases and J gave up 0 bases; unmatched junction bases: 7. The CDR3 runs to 18 residues. Germline CDR1 is SGHAT and CDR2 is FQNNGV. Sequenced material: peripheral blood. This clonotype originated in a human donor with acute or convalescent COVID-19. The donor label of this sample is uncertain. This rearrangement joins TRBV11-2 to TRBJ2-3; 13 nucleotides agree with TRBD2. CDR3 bases: TGTGCCAGCAGCTCAGGGACTAGCGGGGCACCTAGCACAGATACGCAGTATTTT. This gives the protein CASSSGTSGAPSTDTQYF.